This T cell receptor (beta chain) was documented in a study of shared clonotypes between healthy human individuals. Study-wide context: CD4 naive and CD4 memory each took three plates per donor, while CD8 naive took two and CD8 memory one.

Germline V gene lookup returns CDR1 MDHEN and CDR2 SYDVKM. This CDR3 is built from 13 residues. V was cut by 3 bases and J by 3 bases, with 9 bases left in between. This table comes from immunoSEQ multiplex PCR, and its TCRdb copy is limited to in-frame clones, with some not included. The sample has under 1 million clones, 80% to 95% seen once. CD8 cells classed as naive were CD45RO-negative and positively selected for CCR7, excluding terminally differentiated effector memory CD45RA+ cells. Donors had no recently reported acute infections or vaccinations and were HIV-negative. This clonotype originated in a man aged 30 to 39 in good health. This rearrangement joins TRBV28 to TRBJ2-7, with a weak D call TRBD1 (5 bases). Sequenced sample: naive CD8+ T cells sorted from blood. Written as DNA, the CDR3 is TGTGCCAGCAGTTTGACAGTGTTCTACGAGCAGTACTTC. This translates into CASSLTVFYEQYF.